A single sample is the source of the 5 T cell receptor beta chains below, sequenced in a study of blood T cells in healthy people across ages. With a J-beta primer mix and a sample-barcoded 5' primer, a second PCR ran about 6 to 11 cycles. TCRdb ran MiXCR on the 5' RACE reads and lists one entry per CDR3 protein. The sample lists over a million distinct CDR3 sequences; roughly a quarter were seen once. These data were likewise used in another study, on T cells of mothers and their children.

Sequences were obtained from blood. The receptors here all came from a girl aged 2-10 years in good health.

V usage is TRBV9 and J usage is TRBJ2-5, with D uncertain. Trimming left V 4 bases short and J 2 bases short, with 12 bases between. CDR3 size: 14 residues. CDR1 SGDLS and CDR2 YYNGEE come from the germline V gene. CDR3 DNA: TGTGCCAGCAGCTCCGAAATATTACAAGAGACCCAGTACTTC. Translating it yields CASSSEILQETQYF.

This clonotype was detected only a few times. The rearrangement joins TRBV5-1 to TRBJ2-2, with 8 nucleotides matching TRBD1. With V trimmed by 4 bases and J by 4 bases, 6 bases remained unmatched. Germline CDR1 is SGHRS and CDR2 is YFSETQ. The CDR3 has 15 amino acids. DNA for the CDR3: TGCGCCAGCAGCAGCGGACAGGGTGGCACCGGGGAGCTGTTTTTT. It yields the protein CASSSGQGGTGELFF.

V is TRBV4-1 and J is TRBJ1-2; 7 nucleotides agree with TRBD1. Germline values: CDR1 MGHRA, CDR2 YSYEKL. V lost 1 base to trimming and J lost 4 bases; unmatched junction nucleotides: 12. The CDR3 totals 17 residues. CDR3 DNA: TGCGCCAGCAGCCAAGGGGGGACAGCCGGAGTTGGCTATGGCTACACCTTC. Protein product: CASSQGGTAGVGYGYTF.

Only a few counts were recorded for this clonotype. The chain joins TRBV5-1 to TRBJ2-7; D is undetermined. This CDR3 comprises 14 residues. V was shortened by 4 bases and J by 4 bases, with 15 bases between the two germline ends. Germline CDR1 reads SGHRS; CDR2 reads YFSETQ. The CDR3 DNA is TGCGCCAGCAGCCGGCAGACTCAGGATTACGAGCAGTACTTC. Protein sequence: CASSRQTQDYEQYF.

The rearrangement joins TRBV24-1 to TRBJ2-3; D gene unclear. In germline, CDR1 is KGHDR, CDR2 SFDVKD. V was clipped by 1 base and J by 9 bases, with 7 bases between them. This CDR3 region has 12 residues. The CDR3 reads CATSDLGPTQYF. As DNA, the CDR3 is TGTGCCACCAGTGATTTAGGACCCACGCAGTATTTT.